This TCR beta chain was sequenced in a study of cytomegalovirus exposure and HLA in healthy donors. Findings of the study overall: Specific recognition of CMV antigens was confirmed in vitro for three chains (all CMV-associated). With later analysis, a missense DCLRE1C variant became linked to TCR beta V- and J-gene trimming. Researchers reported in a later analysis that common viral pathogens appeared linked to several top clusters. The dataset shows that most TCR sequences were rare, while some public TCRs occurred in many donors.

Worth noting for this clone: No antigen is known for it.

The primer mix had 60 Vbeta and 13 Jbeta primers. Method: immunoSEQ multiplex PCR; TCRdb's copy keeps in-frame clones and lacks some. Of about 190,000 clones in the sample, around 88% were seen once. The CDR3 is 14 amino acids. V was trimmed by 5 bases and J by 1 base, leaving 12 bases between them. The germline V gene has CDR1 MNHNS and CDR2 SASEGT. The chain has TRBV6-1 and TRBJ2-7; D may be TRBD2 (6 bases). The material sequenced was PBMCs. This clonotype was sampled from a man aged 40-55 years in good health and CMV-seropositive. The CDR3 here is CASSPRRASYEQYF. Here the CDR3 DNA reads TGTGCCAGCAGTCCCCGGAGGGCGTCCTACGAGCAGTACTTC.